This T cell receptor beta chain comes out of a study of T cell responses to AZD1222 COVID-19 vaccine. Study outcomes and limitations: Without day 14 samples, only post-peak T cell repertoires were studied.

Remarks on this clone: The antigen remains unidentified.

Germline V gene data show CDR1 as KGHSH and CDR2 as LQKENI. The V end was cut by 2 bases, the J end by 1 base, with 11 bases between. The CDR3 contains 15 residues. The assay was immunoSEQ multiplex PCR, and TCRdb's table has in-frame clones only and misses some. The sample lists approximately 26,000 clones; 88% were seen once. V and J are TRBV18 and TRBJ2-5; possible D gene TRBD2, 5 bases. The sequences come from peripheral blood, collected 28 days after the second AZD1222 dose. This clonotype was sampled from an adult who received the AZD1222 COVID-19 vaccine. The CDR3 DNA is TGTGCCAGCTCACCAGGGTCCGAGGGCCAAGAGACCCAGTACTTC. Translating it yields CASSPGSEGQETQYF.